The T cell receptor (beta chain) described here comes from a study of shared clonotypes between healthy human individuals (dated by TCRdb to the early 2020s). Study-wide context: The cohort included a few men and a couple of women between 18 and 49 years of age. For each donor, CD4 naive and CD4 memory were each run on three plates, CD8 naive on two plates, and CD8 memory on one plate. Different laboratories and diverse techniques were used to prepare libraries and sequence TCR repertoires, to increase sequencing depth and limit assay-specific biases. The study deeply sequenced blood TCR repertoires of several healthy adults to estimate repertoire size and the extent of clonotype sharing between individuals. Between about 0.85 and 10 billion PBMCs per donor were obtained by leukapheresis. Results the study describes overall, beyond this receptor: Compared with non-shared clonotypes, clonotypes shared by all four sorted-subset donors had higher generation probabilities. Sampling was restricted to blood, and TCR repertoires in tissues likely differ from the TCR repertoires found in blood. Based on pairwise subsampling, the degree of clonotype sharing among donors was expected to be affected by sequencing depth. When a few donors were compared, the shared fraction of clonotypes was around 5.1% for naive CD4, roughly 3.3% for naive CD8, roughly 2.3% for memory CD4, and approximately 0.4% for memory CD8. Rarefaction of sorted-subset datasets indicated incomplete sequencing despite the large sequencing depth. Naive subsets generally had larger estimated clonotype richness than memory subsets. Because the study included only a small number of donors, the genetic and exposure-history diversity represented was limited.

Worth noting for this clone: Its antigen remains unidentified. No base-level quality is on record; no much larger clone is a single base apart.

Donors were healthy HIV-negative adults with no recently reported acute infections or vaccinations. All donors were Caucasian adults living in Nashville, Tennessee, USA. Magnetic negative selection was used to enrich CD4+ T cells, after which naive cells were positively selected on CD45RA and the negative fraction became the memory subset. Blood was obtained by leukapheresis, after which PBMCs were separated by Ficoll-Histopaque density gradient centrifugation and cryopreserved in liquid nitrogen vapor phase. Analytical flow cytometry was used to check the purity and quantity of each magnetically sorted T cell population. Genomic DNA was isolated from each sorted fraction and quantified by UV absorbance on a Nanodrop 2000c. Using the deep immunoSEQ assay, TCR CDR3 regions were amplified from genomic DNA by multiplex PCR. Extracted genomic DNA from each cell subset was spread evenly across all wells of several immunoSEQ 96-well plates, with each plate serving as a replicate. For sorted subsets, each replicate PCR was loaded with about 0.2 ug genomic DNA, equivalent to approximately 27,000 T cell genomes. Purified libraries were quantified with a Qubit 3.0 fluorometer, sized on a Bioanalyzer 2100, and re-quantified with the KAPA Library Quantification kit. Every immunoSEQ 96-well plate was sequenced on a dedicated single-read 150-cycle Illumina NextSeq 550 flow cell. The study's own analysis went as follows. The immunoSEQ output contained only junctional sequences without quality scores, so filtering could not match that applied to full-length reads. Sequences were annotated with PyIR, a Python wrapper for IgBLAST v1.9, and V/J genes and CDR3 were assigned using IMGT germline references. Reads were filtered out if the reads had weak V/J assignments (E-value above 1e-6), no CDR3, stop codons, out-of-frame junctions, or ambiguous translated residues. A V3J clonotype was defined by an identical inferred V gene, J gene, and CDR3 amino acid sequence. The percentage overlap between two repertoires was calculated by dividing the number of shared unique clonotypes by the size of the smaller repertoire. Three approaches were used to assess repertoire richness: RTK rarefaction, the Chao1 estimator, and Recon v2.1 estimates of unobserved clonotypes. Generation probabilities were computed with OLGA for all TCRbeta clonotypes obtained by the gDNA method from several donors. TCRdb obtained this table from immuneACCESS and retained in-frame rearrangements with V and J assigned. These tables miss some clones; where compared with another copy, unresolved V genes account for less than half of the shortfall, and the remainder is unexplained. The D gene and trimming were derived from the DNA, and the V and J assignments and clone size from that table. The table for this sample lists some 1,400,000 clones; more than 95% of them were counted only once. Approximately 1.2% of the sample goes to the ten largest clones.

CDR1 and CDR2 were assigned from the germline V gene (reference sequence) as SGHAT and FQDESV. After removal of 5 bases from V and 5 bases from J, the junction retains 7 bases not matched to a gene. The CDR3 goes from the cysteine to the phenylalanine over 16 residues. Only the CDR3 DNA stays, 48 bases, in frame from base 1. The clonotype originates from a young man in good health. Sample: naive CD4+ T cells sorted from blood. Per the publication, the cell subset or site label means: CD45RA+ positively selected. The V and J segments used are TRBV11-1 and TRBJ2-1; 12 bases in the junction line up with TRBD2. CDR3 region: CASSIRTSGKNNEQFF. In nucleotide form, the sequence is TGTGCCAGCAGCATAAGGACTAGCGGGAAGAACAATGAGCAGTTCTTC.